This T cell receptor beta chain originates from a study of blood T cell repertoires in COVID-19. Clones were read by immunoSEQ multiplex PCR, and TCRdb kept only the in-frame ones, dropping some. The sample shows roughly 150,000 clones, 80% to 90% of them seen only once. Germline CDR1 is SGHNT and CDR2 is YYREEE (reference sequence). The CDR3 consists of 14 residues. Trimming took off 3 bases at V and 3 bases at J, with 13 bases between the two ends. Sequencing was done on a sample of peripheral blood. The chain links TRBV5-4 to TRBJ2-7; a weak D match, TRBD1 (5 bases). The sequence was obtained from a woman between 40 and 50 years old with acute or convalescent COVID-19. The CDR3 DNA reads TGTGCCAGCAGCTCGAGGACACGCGTCTACGAGCAGTACTTC. Translating it yields CASSSRTRVYEQYF.